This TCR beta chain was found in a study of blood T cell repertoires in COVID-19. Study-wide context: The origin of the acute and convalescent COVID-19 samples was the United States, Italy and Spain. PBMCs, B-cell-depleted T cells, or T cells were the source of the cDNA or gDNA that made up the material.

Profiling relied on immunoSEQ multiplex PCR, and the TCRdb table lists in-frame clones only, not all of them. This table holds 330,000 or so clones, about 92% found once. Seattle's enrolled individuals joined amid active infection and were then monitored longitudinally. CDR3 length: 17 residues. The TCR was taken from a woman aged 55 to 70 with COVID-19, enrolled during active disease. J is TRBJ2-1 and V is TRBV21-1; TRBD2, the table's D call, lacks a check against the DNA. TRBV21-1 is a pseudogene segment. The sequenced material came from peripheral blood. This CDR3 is CASSGGTFAPRYNEQFF. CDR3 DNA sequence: TGTGCCAGCAGCGGGGGGACTTTCGCCCCCCGCTACAATGAGCAGTTCTTC.